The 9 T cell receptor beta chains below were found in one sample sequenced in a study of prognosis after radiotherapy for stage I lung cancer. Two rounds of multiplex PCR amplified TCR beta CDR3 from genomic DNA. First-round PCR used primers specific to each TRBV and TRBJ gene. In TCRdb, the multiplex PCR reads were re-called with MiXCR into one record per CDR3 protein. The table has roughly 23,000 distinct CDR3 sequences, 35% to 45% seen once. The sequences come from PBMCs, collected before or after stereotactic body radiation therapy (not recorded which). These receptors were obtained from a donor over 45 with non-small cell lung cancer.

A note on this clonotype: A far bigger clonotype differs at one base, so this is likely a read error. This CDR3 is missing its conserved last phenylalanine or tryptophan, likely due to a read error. The CDR3: CASSLGSGIYNEQFL. The DNA for the CDR3 is TGTGCCAGCAGTTTGGGTAGCGGGATCTACAATGAGCAGTTCTTA. This chain links TRBV28 with TRBJ2-1; 8 bases match TRBD2. The CDR3 totals 15 residues. Per the germline V gene, CDR1 is MDHEN and CDR2 is SYDVKM. V shed 3 bases, J shed 3 bases, and the junction held 4 bases outside the gene matches.

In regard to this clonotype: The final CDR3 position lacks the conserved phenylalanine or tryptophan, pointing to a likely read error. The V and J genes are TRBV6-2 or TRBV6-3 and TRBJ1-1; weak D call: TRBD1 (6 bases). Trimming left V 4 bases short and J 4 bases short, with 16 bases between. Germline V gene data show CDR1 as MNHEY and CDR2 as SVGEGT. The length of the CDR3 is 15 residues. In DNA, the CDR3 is TGTGCCAGCAGTTCCCCGACCGGGGGGCTCACTGAAGCTTTCCTT. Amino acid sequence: CASSSPTGGLTEAFL.

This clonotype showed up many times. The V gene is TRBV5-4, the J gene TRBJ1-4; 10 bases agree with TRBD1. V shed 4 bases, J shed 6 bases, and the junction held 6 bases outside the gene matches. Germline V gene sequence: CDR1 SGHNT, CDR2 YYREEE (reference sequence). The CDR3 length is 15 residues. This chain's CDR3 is CASSLRDRGYEKLFF. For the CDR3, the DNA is TGTGCCAGCAGCCTCCGGGACAGGGGATATGAAAAACTGTTTTTT. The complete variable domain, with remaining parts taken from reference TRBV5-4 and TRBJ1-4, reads ETGVTQSPTHLIKTRGQQVTLRCSSQSGHNTVSWYQQALGQGPQFIFQYYREEENGRGNFPPRFSGLQFPNYSSELNVNALELDDSALYLCASSLRDRGYEKLFFGSGTQLSVL.

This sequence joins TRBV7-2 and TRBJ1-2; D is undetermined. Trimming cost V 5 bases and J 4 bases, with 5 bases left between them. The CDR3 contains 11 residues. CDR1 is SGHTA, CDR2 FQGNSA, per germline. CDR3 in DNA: TGTGCCAGCAGCCCCAGCTATGGCTACACCTTC. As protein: CASSPSYGYTF.

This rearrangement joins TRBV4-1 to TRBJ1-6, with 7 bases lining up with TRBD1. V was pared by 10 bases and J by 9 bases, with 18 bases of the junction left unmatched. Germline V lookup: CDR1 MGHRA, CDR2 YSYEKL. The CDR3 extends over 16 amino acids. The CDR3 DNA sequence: TGCGCCATCATCCGATACCAGGGGGGAAGGGGTTCACCCCTCCACTTT. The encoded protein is CAIIRYQGGRGSPLHF.

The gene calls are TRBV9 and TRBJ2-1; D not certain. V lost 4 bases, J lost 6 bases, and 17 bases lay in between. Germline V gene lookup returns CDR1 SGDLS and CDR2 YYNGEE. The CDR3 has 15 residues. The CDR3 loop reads CASSPPSSLSNEQFF. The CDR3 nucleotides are TGTGCCAGCAGCCCCCCTAGTTCCTTGAGCAATGAGCAGTTCTTC.

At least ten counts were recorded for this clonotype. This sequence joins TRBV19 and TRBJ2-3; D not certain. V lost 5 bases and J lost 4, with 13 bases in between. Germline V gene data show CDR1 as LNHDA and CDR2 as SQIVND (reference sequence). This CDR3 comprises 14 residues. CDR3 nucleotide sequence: TGTGCCAGTAGTCCTGGACCTGGGGCAGATACGCAGTATTTT. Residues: CASSPGPGADTQYF.

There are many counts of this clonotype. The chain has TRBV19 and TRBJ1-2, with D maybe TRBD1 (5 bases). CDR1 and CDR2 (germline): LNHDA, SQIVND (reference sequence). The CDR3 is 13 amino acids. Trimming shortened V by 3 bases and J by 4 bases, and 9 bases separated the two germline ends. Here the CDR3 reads CASSITGTYGYTF. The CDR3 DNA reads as TGTGCCAGTAGTATTACGGGGACCTATGGCTACACCTTC.

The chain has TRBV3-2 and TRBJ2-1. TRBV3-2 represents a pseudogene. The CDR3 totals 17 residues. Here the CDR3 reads CASSQDSQDFSYNEQFF. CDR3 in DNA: TGTGCCAGCAGCCAAGATTCGCAAGACTTTTCCTACAATGAGCAGTTCTTC.